The clone carrying this TCR beta chain has at least ten counts. The antigen remains unidentified. TCRdb called the 5' RACE reads again in MiXCR, with one record for every CDR3 protein. The sample records 180,000 or so distinct CDR3 sequences, 9.5% to 13% being singletons. These data originate in a study of CD8 T cells in ankylosing spondylitis. Study-level findings and limits: Prior literature has documented some motif variants in synovial fluid and blood from reactive arthritis. Seven to nine highly homologous variants formed a TCR beta motif that appeared characteristic of ankylosing spondylitis blood.

The CDR3 has 13 amino acids. V was trimmed by 7 bases and J by 2 bases, leaving 11 bases between them. The source of this sequence is a male donor with ankylosing spondylitis or in good health (not recorded which). The sequencing sample was made of blood, either unsorted or a sorted T cell fraction (not recorded which). V gene TRBV12-3 or TRBV12-4 combines with J gene TRBJ1-1, with a tentative D call TRBD1 (6 bases). DNA of the CDR3: TGTGCCAGCAATGGCAGGGGTAACACTGAAGCTTTCTTT. Translating gives CASNGRGNTEAFF.